Sequencing of this T cell receptor (beta chain) was carried out in a study of immune evolution from preneoplasia to lung adenocarcinoma. General study findings and limits: Top clone frequencies peaked in normal lung, apparently declining through invasive adenocarcinoma.

Germline CDR1 and CDR2: DFQATT and SNEGSKA (reference sequence). This CDR3 has 11 amino acids. Two lung cancer pathologists independently confirmed each histologic diagnosis. Assay: immunoSEQ multiplex PCR; the TCRdb copy retains only in-frame clones and omits some. The data contain about 7,000 clones, almost 80% of them singletons. Comment on this clone: Its antigen is undetermined. At the DNA level, this CDR3 is encoded by other sequences in the same sample as well.

Sample: FFPE adjacent normal lung tissue. The receptor comes from a person in their 70s with lung adenocarcinoma. This chain connects TRBV20-1 to TRBJ1-1; unclear D gene. The CDR3 bases are TGCAGGGGGTCAGGGAACACTGAAGCTTTCTTT. It is translated as CRGSGNTEAFF.